Listed here are 21 T cell receptor beta chains from one sample, sequenced in a study of shared clonotypes between healthy human individuals. Only in-frame clones appear in the TCRdb table, and some are missing; sequencing was by immunoSEQ multiplex PCR. In the table there are about 2.4 million clones, approximately 93% of which are singletons. The specimen was naive CD4+ T cells from PBMCs. Subset indicated: CD45RA+ positively selected. Source of these receptors: a man younger than 30 in good health. Some clones in this sample may be carry-over from other donors' samples.

V usage is TRBV28 and J usage is TRBJ1-1; D is ambiguous. The ends were cut back, 7 bases at V and 1 base at J, with 13 bases in the middle. The CDR3 extends over 14 amino acids. CDR1 is MDHEN and CDR2 is SYDVKM in the germline V gene. CDR3 loop: CASIRELQNTEAFF. The CDR3, as DNA: TGTGCCAGCATTAGGGAACTCCAGAACACTGAAGCTTTCTTT.

The J gene is TRBJ1-2, the V gene TRBV28, with D uncertain. Trimming pared 9 bases from V and 2 bases from J, leaving 10 bases between. The length of the CDR3 is 12 residues. Looked up from germline, CDR1 is MDHEN and CDR2 is SYDVKM. The CDR3 nucleotides read TGTGCCAGTGGCAAAGGAAACTATGGCTACACCTTC. Its translation is CASGKGNYGYTF.

This sequence joins TRBV27 and TRBJ1-2; 8 nucleotides match TRBD1. Germline V gene sequence: CDR1 MNHEY, CDR2 SMNVEV (reference sequence). This CDR3 contains 15 residues. The V and J ends lost 5 bases and 3 bases, in that order; junction bases with no gene match: 8. The CDR3, as DNA: TGTGCCAGCAGTGGTTCCGGGACAGGAGACTATGGCTACACCTTC. Translating it yields CASSGSGTGDYGYTF.

V gene TRBV7-2 combines with J gene TRBJ2-7, with 12 bases matching TRBD1. Germline loops: CDR1 SGHTA, CDR2 FQGNSA. This CDR3 is 15 amino acids long. Trimming took 3 bases from V and 5 from J; bases not matched to a gene: 5. The CDR3 bases are TGTGCCAGCAGCTTCCGGGACAGGGGGCGGAACGAGCAGTACTTC. It translates to CASSFRDRGRNEQYF.

The chain uses TRBV11-3 and TRBJ2-7; D possibly corresponds to TRBD2 (6 bases). The CDR3 consists of 15 residues. Per germline, CDR1 SGHNT and CDR2 YENEEA. V was pared by 0 bases and J by 0 bases, with 9 bases between. This CDR3 is CASSLEGLYSYEQYF. CDR3 coding DNA: TGTGCCAGCAGCTTAGAAGGACTATACTCCTACGAGCAGTACTTC. Filled out from reference TRBV11-3 and TRBJ2-7, the complete variable domain reads EAGVVQSPRYKIIEKKQPVAFWCNPISGHNTLYWYLQNLGQGPELLIRYENEEAVDDSQLPKDRFSAERLKGVDSTLKIQPAELGDSAVYLCASSLEGLYSYEQYFGPGTRLTVT.

The V and J genes are TRBV14 and TRBJ2-7, with 11 bases that match TRBD1. From germline, CDR1 is SGHDN and CDR2 FVKESK. J was trimmed by 3 bases and V by 4 bases; bases with no gene match: 8. CDR3 size: 16 residues. The CDR3, as DNA: TGTGCCAGCAGCCTAAGAGTGGGGACAGGGGGCTACGAGCAGTACTTC. This sequence encodes CASSLRVGTGGYEQYF.

This clone was observed once. The chain couples TRBV5-1 to TRBJ2-7, with a tentative D call TRBD1 (6 bases). Germline values: CDR1 SGHRS, CDR2 YFSETQ. The CDR3 runs 15 residues. V lost 0 bases and J lost 0, with 10 bases in between. DNA of the CDR3: TGCGCCAGCAGCTTGGACGGACAGTACTCCTACGAGCAGTACTTC. As protein: CASSLDGQYSYEQYF.

Remarks on this clone: Within the sample, other DNA sequences also encode this same CDR3. J is TRBJ2-7 and V is TRBV11-2, with unresolved D. Germline CDR1 SGHAT, CDR2 FQNNGV. CDR3 size: 12 residues. Trimming cost V 6 bases and J 1 base, with 7 bases left between them. The CDR3 nucleotides are TGTGCCAGCAGTCCTAGATCCTACGAGCAGTACTTC. It specifies CASSPRSYEQYF.

The CDR3 nucleotides read TGTGCCAGCACTTGGGGCACTGAAGCTTTCTTT. It translates to CASTWGTEAFF. This chain uses TRBV6-5 with TRBJ1-1; D is uncertain. Trimming stripped 7 bases from V and 4 bases from J, with 7 bases between. This CDR3 spans 11 amino acids. Germline values: CDR1 MNHEY, CDR2 SVGAGI.

V is TRBV6-6 and J is TRBJ2-2, with D possibly TRBD2 on 7 matching bases. The V gene lost 5 bases and the J gene lost 4 bases, with 11 bases spanning the gap. Germline CDR1 MNHNY, CDR2 SVGAGI (reference sequence). This CDR3 has 14 residues. CDR3 DNA: TGTGCCAGCAGTCTGAGGGGGGGCACCGGGGAGCTGTTTTTT. It yields the protein CASSLRGGTGELFF.

V gene TRBV28 combines with J gene TRBJ1-6; maybe TRBD1 (5 bases). Germline loops: CDR1 MDHEN, CDR2 SYDVKM. The CDR3 loop spans 15 amino acids. The V end was cut by 1 base, the J end by 7 bases, with 11 bases between. The CDR3 nucleotides read TGTGCCAGCAGTTTATTAGCAGGGCTGAATTCACCCCTCCACTTT. Its translation is CASSLLAGLNSPLHF.

This clone was observed once. The chain links TRBV6-5 to TRBJ2-5, with D possibly TRBD1 on 5 matching bases. CDR1 and CDR2 from the germline V gene are MNHEY and SVGAGI. The V and J ends lost 6 bases and 5 bases respectively, with 19 bases between them. This CDR3 has 15 residues. The CDR3 DNA is TGTGCCAGCAGGGGGCAATTGGGGCGCAAGGAGACCCAGTACTTC. Translating gives CASRGQLGRKETQYF.

The chain couples TRBV7-9 to TRBJ2-7; 12 nucleotides align to TRBD1. V gave up 5 bases and J gave up 9 bases; unmatched junction bases: 11. Germline loops: CDR1 SEHNR, CDR2 FQNEAQ (reference sequence). This CDR3 region has 15 residues. This chain's CDR3 is CASSPPGQGAVGQYF. For the CDR3, the DNA is TGTGCCAGCAGCCCTCCGGGACAGGGGGCAGTTGGGCAGTACTTC. Based on the CDR3 plus reference TRBV7-9 and TRBJ2-7, the full variable domain is DTGVSQNPRHKITKRGQNVTFRCDPISEHNRLYWYRQTLGQGPEFLTYFQNEAQLEKSRLLSDRFSAERPKGSFSTLEIQRTEQGDSAMYLCASSPPGQGAVGQYFGPGTRLTVT.

This sequence joins TRBV28 and TRBJ2-3, with D possibly being TRBD2 (9 bases). From germline, CDR1 is MDHEN and CDR2 SYDVKM. The CDR3 is 20 residues long. V was cut by 11 bases and J by 0 bases, with 33 bases left in between. The CDR3 is CAGGTGFVSGRGASTDTQYF. The CDR3, as DNA: TGTGCCGGCGGGACAGGCTTCGTTAGCGGGAGAGGGGCTAGCACAGATACGCAGTATTTT.

This chain links TRBV5-4 with TRBJ2-1; D assignment may be TRBD1 or TRBD2 (5 bases each). Per germline, CDR1 SGHNT and CDR2 YYREEE (reference sequence). V shed 4 bases and J shed 3 bases, with 17 bases lying between them. The CDR3 is 16 residues long. CDR3 residues: CASSPGTASIYNEQFF. The CDR3 DNA is TGTGCCAGCAGCCCCGGGACGGCGAGCATCTACAATGAGCAGTTCTTC.

This chain connects TRBV6-5 to TRBJ2-7; D possibly matches TRBD1 or TRBD2 (5 bases each). CDR1 is MNHEY, CDR2 SVGAGI, per germline. The CDR3 runs to 12 residues. The V and J ends lost 6 bases and 12 bases respectively, with 18 bases between them. CDR3 amino acids: CASSSVRGRAYF. In nucleotides, the CDR3 is TGTGCCAGCAGCTCAGTTCGGGGCCGCGCGTACTTC.

V and J are TRBV9 and TRBJ2-2; D is unclear. Germline loops: CDR1 SGDLS, CDR2 YYNGEE. The V end was cut by 0 bases, the J end by 7 bases, with 10 bases between. This CDR3 has 14 amino acids. CDR3 amino acids: CASSVASGVGELFF. The CDR3 nucleotides read TGTGCCAGCAGCGTAGCGTCTGGCGTCGGGGAGCTGTTTTTT.

The gene calls are TRBV15 and TRBJ2-6; TRBD1 is a possible D gene (6 bases). Trimming stripped 5 bases from V and 0 bases from J, with 14 bases between. CDR1 is LNHNV and CDR2 is YYDKDF in the germline V gene (reference sequence). This CDR3 has 17 amino acids. The DNA for the CDR3 is TGTGCCACCAGCGAGGGGACACTCAGCTCTGGGGCCAACGTCCTGACTTTC. The encoded protein is CATSEGTLSSGANVLTF. Supplemented by reference TRBV15 and TRBJ2-6, the full variable domain reads DAMVIQNPRYQVTQFGKPVTLSCSQTLNHNVMYWYQQKSSQAPKLLFHYYDKDFNNEADTPDNFQSRRPNTSFCFLDIRSPGLGDTAMYLCATSEGTLSSGANVLTFGAGSRLTVL.

The V and J genes are TRBV2 and TRBJ1-4; D unresolved. CDR1 is SNHLY and CDR2 is FYNNEI in the germline V gene. The CDR3 length is 13 residues. V was shortened by 2 bases and J by 3 bases, with 4 bases between the two germline ends. Written as DNA, the CDR3 is TGTGCCAGCAGTGAAAGACCTAATGAAAAACTGTTTTTT. It is translated as CASSERPNEKLFF.

This chain uses TRBV2 with TRBJ1-1; D remains unclear. Trimming shortened V by 7 bases and J by 1 base, and 4 bases separated the two germline ends. The CDR3 consists of 11 residues. Germline V lookup: CDR1 SNHLY, CDR2 FYNNEI. The CDR3: CASTPNTEAFF. The CDR3 coding sequence is TGTGCCAGCACCCCGAACACTGAAGCTTTCTTT. The variable domain in full, with the rest retrieved from reference TRBV2 and TRBJ1-1, is EPEVTQTPSHQVTQMGQEVILRCVPISNHLYFYWYRQILGQKVEFLVSFYNNEISEKSEIFDDQFSVERPDGSNFTLKIRSTKLEDSAMYFCASTPNTEAFFGQGTRLTVV.

The genes are TRBV6-1 and TRBJ2-1; TRBD2 might be the D (6 bases). Trimming pared 4 bases from V and 7 bases from J, leaving 14 bases between. The V gene's germline CDR1 is MNHNS and CDR2 SASEGT. There are 14 residues in the CDR3. CDR3 in amino acids: CASSGISGGNEQFF. CDR3 nucleotide sequence: TGTGCCAGCAGTGGGATTAGCGGTGGGAATGAGCAGTTCTTC.